A single sample gave rise to the 16 T cell receptor beta chains below, sequenced in a study of response to subunit inactivated influenza vaccine. Via MiXCR, TCRdb re-called the RT-PCR reads, giving one row per CDR3 protein. The sample comprises roughly 700,000 distinct CDR3 sequences, about 15% of which are singletons, and around 7.3% rests with the top ten. Specimen: PBMCs from blood, collected around two weeks before vaccination. The receptors were sampled from a middle-aged man who received an inactivated influenza vaccine.

This clonotype was observed a handful of times. This chain connects TRBV28 to TRBJ2-2; weak D call: TRBD2 (5 bases). Per germline, CDR1 MDHEN and CDR2 SYDVKM. V lost 6 bases and J lost 4, with 12 bases in between. This CDR3 comprises 14 residues. The CDR3 is CASSVIAFTGELFF. The CDR3 DNA is TGTGCCAGCAGCGTAATAGCGTTCACCGGGGAGCTGTTTTTT.

This clonotype has ten or more counts. The chain combines TRBV15 with TRBJ2-3; TRBD1 or TRBD2 may be the D gene (5 bases each). The germline CDR1 and CDR2 sequences are LNHNV and YYDKDF (reference sequence). The CDR3 has 17 residues. Trimming shortened V by 5 bases and J by 2 bases, and 20 bases separated the two germline ends. CDR3 in DNA: TGTGCCACCAGCGGGACGACGTTCCGTTCCACCACAGATACGCAGTATTTT. This translates into CATSGTTFRSTTDTQYF.

This clonotype has just a few counts. The chain links TRBV11-2 to TRBJ2-4; 7 bases are shared with TRBD2. The CDR3 contains 17 residues. V lost 0 bases, J lost 0 bases, and 5 bases stayed unmatched. Germline-derived CDR1 and CDR2 are SGHAT and FQNNGV. The CDR3: CASSLEVAGLAKNIQYF. For the CDR3, the DNA is TGTGCCAGCAGCTTAGAGGTAGCGGGCTTAGCCAAAAACATTCAGTACTTC.

There are a few counts of this clonotype. The chain links TRBV6-2 or TRBV6-3 to TRBJ2-3; D possibly corresponds to TRBD1 (6 bases). Trimming shortened V by 7 bases and J by 8 bases, and 16 bases separated the two germline ends. Germline V CDR1 and CDR2: MNHEY, SVGEGT. CDR3 length: 13 amino acids. DNA for the CDR3: TGTGCCAGCACCCCAGGGGCGCCCCGTACGCAGTATTTT. This sequence encodes CASTPGAPRTQYF.

This clonotype was counted a few times. This rearrangement joins TRBV12-3 or TRBV12-4 to TRBJ2-1; 10 positions agree with TRBD2. With 6 bases clipped from V and 4 bases from J, the junction kept 9 bases outside the gene matches. The CDR3 covers 16 residues. CDR3 coding DNA: TGTGCCAGCAGAGCGAGCGGGGGGGCATCGTACAATGAGCAGTTCTTC. It specifies CASRASGGASYNEQFF.

Points on this clonotype: A read error may explain this, as a much larger clone is one base away. It is likely a read error, because the conserved phenylalanine at the end of the CDR3 is missing. The J gene is TRBJ1-1, the V gene TRBV2, with D perhaps TRBD1 (5 bases). Germline V gene sequence: CDR1 SNHLY, CDR2 FYNNEI. This CDR3 is 12 amino acids long. Trimming left V 8 bases short and J 10 bases short, with 17 bases between. The CDR3 region has the DNA TGTGCCAGCTCGGGGGTGGGGGTAGTAGCTTTCGTT. It is translated as CASSGVGVVAFV.

This clonotype was counted only a few times. This chain connects TRBV4-1 to TRBJ2-5, with TRBD2 identical over 11 bases. V shed 3 bases, J shed 4 bases, and the junction held 7 bases outside the gene matches. CDR1 and CDR2 (germline): MGHRA, YSYEKL. The CDR3 has 16 amino acids. CDR3 sequence reads: CASSQDGTSGGETQYF. CDR3 nucleotide sequence: TGCGCCAGCAGCCAGGACGGGACTAGCGGTGGAGAGACCCAGTACTTC.

This chain uses TRBV4-2 with TRBJ1-5; D is unresolved. The CDR3 contains 15 residues. Germline V CDR1 and CDR2: LGHNA, YNFKEQ. The V gene lost 0 bases and the J gene lost 2 bases, with 8 bases spanning the gap. CDR3 protein: CASSQDDGRNQPQHF. CDR3 bases: TGTGCCAGCAGCCAAGACGACGGACGCAATCAGCCCCAGCATTTT.

In its sample, this clonotype was seen many times. The chain links TRBV12-3 or TRBV12-4 to TRBJ1-6, with D perhaps matching TRBD1 (5 bases). The CDR3 has 13 residues. V was clipped by 3 bases and J by 8 bases, with 8 bases between them. The CDR3 spells CASSFGGYSPLHF. The CDR3 coding sequence is TGTGCCAGCAGTTTTGGGGGGTATTCACCCCTCCACTTT.

The sample holds many counts of this clonotype. CDR3 in DNA: TGTGCCAGCAGCCTAACCTCTGGGGCCAACGTCCTGACTTTC. Translating gives CASSLTSGANVLTF. The V call is TRBV28, the J call TRBJ2-6, with D unresolved. Trimming shortened V by 6 bases and J by 0 bases, and 6 bases separated the two germline ends. The CDR3 length is 14 residues. Germline values: CDR1 MDHEN, CDR2 SYDVKM.

This clonotype has just a few counts. The chain links TRBV12-3 or TRBV12-4 to TRBJ2-3; D remains ambiguous. V was shortened by 4 bases and J by 6 bases, with 8 bases between the two germline ends. This CDR3 has 12 amino acids. CDR3: CASSWVGDTQYF. For the CDR3, the DNA is TGTGCCAGCAGTTGGGTTGGGGATACGCAGTATTTT.

A few counts support this clonotype. V usage is TRBV3-1 and J usage is TRBJ1-2; no definite D call. Trimming stripped 0 bases from V and 9 bases from J, with 11 bases between. Germline CDR1 is LGHDT and CDR2 is YNNKEL (reference sequence). The CDR3 totals 13 residues. CDR3: CASSQDSGRSYTF. DNA of the CDR3: TGTGCCAGCAGCCAAGATTCCGGGCGGAGCTACACCTTC.

The gene calls are TRBV12-3 or TRBV12-4 and TRBJ2-2; tentative D call: TRBD1 (6 bases). This CDR3 contains 17 residues. The V end was cut by 7 bases, the J end by 6 bases, with 24 bases between. CDR3 sequence reads: CASTQTTGTPRPGELFF. CDR3 in DNA: TGTGCCAGCACCCAAACGACGGGGACACCGCGTCCCGGGGAGCTGTTTTTT.

Ten or more counts support this clonotype. This sequence joins TRBV5-5 and TRBJ2-1, with D perhaps matching TRBD2 (5 bases). Per germline, CDR1 SGHKS and CDR2 YYEKEE (reference sequence). The CDR3 contains 11 residues. Trimming cost V 4 bases and J 11 bases, with 10 bases left between them. As DNA, the CDR3 is TGTGCCAGCAGCCTCGGACTCAAGCAGTTCTTC. Amino acids: CASSLGLKQFF.

This clonotype was observed once. The rearrangement links TRBV4-1 to TRBJ2-1; D is ambiguous. CDR3 length: 16 residues. V gave up 2 bases and J gave up 5 bases, with 16 bases separating them. Germline V lookup: CDR1 MGHRA, CDR2 YSYEKL. The CDR3 DNA follows: TGCGCCAGCAGCCAAACGTCTGGGCCCATCCACAATGAGCAGTTCTTC. It translates to CASSQTSGPIHNEQFF.

The chain has TRBV7-9 and TRBJ2-4; TRBD1 is a possible D gene (6 bases). From germline, CDR1 is SEHNR and CDR2 FQNEAQ (reference sequence). The CDR3 sequence is 16 residues long. The germline V and J ends were trimmed by 5 bases and 0 bases, with 14 bases remaining between them. The CDR3 DNA is TGTGCCAGCAGCCCACAGGGATTAATAGCCAAAAACATTCAGTACTTC. It yields the protein CASSPQGLIAKNIQYF.